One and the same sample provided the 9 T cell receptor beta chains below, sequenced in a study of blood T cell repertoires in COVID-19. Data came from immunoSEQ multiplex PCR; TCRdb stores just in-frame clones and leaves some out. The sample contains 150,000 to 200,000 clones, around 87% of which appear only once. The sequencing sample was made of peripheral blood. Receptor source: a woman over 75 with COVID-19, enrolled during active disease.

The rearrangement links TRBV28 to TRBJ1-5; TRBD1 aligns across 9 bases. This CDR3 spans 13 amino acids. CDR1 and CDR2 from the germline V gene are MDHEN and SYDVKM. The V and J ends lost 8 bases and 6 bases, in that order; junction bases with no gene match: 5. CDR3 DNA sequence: TGTGCCAGCGGACAGGGGTTAATTCAGCCCCAGCATTTT. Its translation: CASGQGLIQPQHF.

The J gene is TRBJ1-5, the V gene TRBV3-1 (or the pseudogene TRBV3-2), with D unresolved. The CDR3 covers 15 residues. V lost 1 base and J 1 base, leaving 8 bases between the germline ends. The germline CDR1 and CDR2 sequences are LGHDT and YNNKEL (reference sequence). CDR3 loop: CASSQASGSNQPQHF. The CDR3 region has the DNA TGTGCCAGCAGCCAAGCTAGTGGAAGCAATCAGCCCCAGCATTTT.

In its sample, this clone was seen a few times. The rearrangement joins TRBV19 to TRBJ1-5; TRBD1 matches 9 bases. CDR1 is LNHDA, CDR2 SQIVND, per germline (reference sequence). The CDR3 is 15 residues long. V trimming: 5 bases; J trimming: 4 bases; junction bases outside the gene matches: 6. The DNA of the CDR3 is TGTGCCAGTAGTGCTGGGACAGGGACAAATCAGCCCCAGCATTTT. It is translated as CASSAGTGTNQPQHF.

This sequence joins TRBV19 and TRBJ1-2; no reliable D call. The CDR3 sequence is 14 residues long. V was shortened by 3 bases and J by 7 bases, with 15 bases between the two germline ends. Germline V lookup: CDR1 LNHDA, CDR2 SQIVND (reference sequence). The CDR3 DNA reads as TGTGCCAGTAGTATTCCCCGCGGTCCGGGTGGCTACACCTTC. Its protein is CASSIPRGPGGYTF.

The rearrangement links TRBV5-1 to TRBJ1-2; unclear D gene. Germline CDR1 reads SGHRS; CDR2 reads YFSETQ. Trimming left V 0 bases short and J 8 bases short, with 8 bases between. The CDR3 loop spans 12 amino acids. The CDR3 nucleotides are TGCGCCAGCAGCTTGGTTGGGGAGGGCTACACCTTC. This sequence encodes CASSLVGEGYTF.

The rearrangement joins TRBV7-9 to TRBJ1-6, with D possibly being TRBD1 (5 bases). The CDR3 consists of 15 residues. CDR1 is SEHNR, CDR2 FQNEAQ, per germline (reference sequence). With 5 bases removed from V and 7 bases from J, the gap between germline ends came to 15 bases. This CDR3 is CASSPGGTWNSPLHF. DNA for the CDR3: TGTGCCAGCAGCCCAGGTGGGACTTGGAATTCACCCCTCCACTTT.

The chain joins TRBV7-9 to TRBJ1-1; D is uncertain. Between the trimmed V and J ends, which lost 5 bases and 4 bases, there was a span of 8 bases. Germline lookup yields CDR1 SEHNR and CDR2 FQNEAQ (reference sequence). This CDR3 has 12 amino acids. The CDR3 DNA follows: TGTGCCAGCAGCCCCTGGCTCACTGAAGCTTTCTTT. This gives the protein CASSPWLTEAFF.

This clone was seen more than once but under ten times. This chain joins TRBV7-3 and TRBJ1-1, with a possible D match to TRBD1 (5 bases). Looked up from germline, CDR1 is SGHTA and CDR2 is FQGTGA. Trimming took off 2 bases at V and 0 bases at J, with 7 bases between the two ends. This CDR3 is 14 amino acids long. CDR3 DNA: TGTGCCAGCAGCTTACAGGGATTGAACACTGAAGCTTTCTTT. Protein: CASSLQGLNTEAFF.

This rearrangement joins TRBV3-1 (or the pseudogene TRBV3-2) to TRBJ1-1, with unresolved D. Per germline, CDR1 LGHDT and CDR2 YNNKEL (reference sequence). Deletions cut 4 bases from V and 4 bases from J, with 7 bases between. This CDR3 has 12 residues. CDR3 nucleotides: TGTGCCAGCAGCCCATCGAGCACTGAAGCTTTCTTT. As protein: CASSPSSTEAFF.